This is a list of T cell receptor beta chains from one sample in a study of blood T cell repertoires in COVID-19. Data came from immunoSEQ multiplex PCR; TCRdb stores just in-frame clones and leaves some out. The profile shows 190,000 or so clones, 70% to 90% of them singletons. Sequencing was performed on peripheral blood. The receptors originated from a woman older than 75 with acute or convalescent COVID-19. Each CDR3 is given with its conserved first and last residue. The D gene is left open where the match is weak. Clone size is not always given. Where it is, it says once, few, many or a class for expanded clones.

clone size,J gene,V gene,D gene,CDR3 length,CDR3 protein,CDR3 DNA
-,TRBJ1-2,TRBV15,-,15,CATSRDGDTSYGYTF,TGTGCCACCAGCAGAGATGGGGACACCTCCTATGGCTACACCTTC
-,TRBJ1-1,TRBV6-2/TRBV6-3,-,17,CASSYPSQPGTNTEAFF,TGTGCCAGCAGTTACCCCTCCCAACCGGGAACCAACACTGAAGCTTTCTTT
-,TRBJ1-1,TRBV29-1,TRBD1,15,CSPAVGDREATEAFF,TGCAGCCCTGCAGTGGGGGACAGGGAGGCCACTGAAGCTTTCTTT
-,TRBJ2-5,TRBV24-1,TRBD2,15,CATSEQLAGVETQYF,TGTGCCACCAGTGAGCAACTAGCGGGTGTAGAGACCCAGTACTTC
-,TRBJ1-1,TRBV19,TRBD1,15,CASSPQGASGTEAFF,TGTGCCAGTAGTCCGCAGGGGGCGTCGGGCACTGAAGCTTTCTTT
-,TRBJ1-4,TRBV24-1,TRBD1,13,CATSDPGQQALFF,TGTGCCACCAGTGACCCGGGACAGCAGGCACTGTTTTTT
-,TRBJ2-1,TRBV9,-,14,CASSVAGTRNEQFF,TGTGCCAGCAGCGTAGCCGGGACAAGAAATGAGCAGTTCTTC
-,TRBJ2-1,TRBV14,-,14,CASSQAGGGVGQFF,TGTGCCAGCAGCCAAGCAGGCGGCGGGGTTGGGCAGTTCTTC
-,TRBJ2-3,TRBV6-4,-,14,CASSRQESTDTQYF,TGTGCCAGCAGTAGACAGGAAAGCACAGATACGCAGTATTTT
once,TRBJ2-1,TRBV16,-,16,CASSPYAGRSYNEQFF,TGTGCCAGCAGCCCGTACGCGGGGCGCTCCTACAATGAGCAGTTCTTC
-,TRBJ2-7,TRBV7-9,-,15,CASSRGGHSSYEQYF,TGTGCCAGCAGCCGCGGAGGCCATAGCTCCTACGAGCAGTACTTC
few,TRBJ1-3,TRBV2,TRBD1,14,CASTQDRAGNTIYF,TGTGCCAGCACCCAGGACAGGGCTGGAAACACCATATATTTT
-,TRBJ1-1,TRBV9,-,15,CASSVGPTQNTEAFF,TGTGCCAGCAGCGTAGGGCCCACCCAGAACACTGAAGCTTTCTTT
-,TRBJ2-3,TRBV7-2,-,17,CASSLAYMSRNTDTQYF,TGTGCCAGCAGCTTAGCGTATATGTCGCGAAACACAGATACGCAGTATTTT
-,TRBJ2-2,TRBV13,-,15,CASSFGRGYTGELFF,TGTGCCAGCAGCTTCGGGCGGGGCTACACCGGGGAGCTGTTTTTT
-,TRBJ2-1,TRBV11-1,TRBD2,15,CASSRGLAGYDEQFF,TGTGCCAGCAGTAGGGGACTAGCGGGATATGATGAGCAGTTCTTC
-,TRBJ2-4,TRBV5-1,-,16,CASSSLVEGAKNIQYF,TGCGCCAGCAGCTCCCTTGTGGAGGGAGCCAAAAACATTCAGTACTTC
-,TRBJ2-7,TRBV5-1,-,13,CASSLQSSYEQYF,TGCGCCAGCAGCTTACAGAGCTCCTACGAGCAGTACTTC
-,TRBJ2-7,TRBV5-4,TRBD2,15,CASSLGERGTYEQYF,TGTGCCAGCAGCTTGGGCGAGCGGGGGACCTACGAGCAGTACTTC
-,TRBJ1-5,TRBV19,TRBD1,14,CASSVDRAPSPQHF,TGTGCCAGTAGTGTGGACAGGGCCCCCTCGCCCCAGCATTTT
-,TRBJ1-2,TRBV18,TRBD1,14,CASSQDRGDYGYTF,TGTGCCAGCTCACAGGACAGGGGGGACTATGGCTACACCTTC
few,TRBJ2-2,TRBV9,-,14,CASNLGQNTGELFF,TGTGCCAGCAATCTCGGTCAGAACACCGGGGAGCTGTTTTTT
-,TRBJ1-2,TRBV19,-,15,CASSKGGEANYGYTF,TGTGCCAGTAGTAAAGGCGGGGAGGCTAACTATGGCTACACCTTC
-,TRBJ2-1,TRBV12-5,-,14,CATSRRTDYGEQFF,TGTGCCACCAGTAGGAGGACGGATTATGGGGAGCAGTTCTTC
-,TRBJ2-5,TRBV2,-,11,CASSQMETQYF,TGTGCCAGCAGCCAAATGGAGACCCAGTACTTC
-,TRBJ2-7,TRBV18,-,15,CASSPRLRGSYEQYF,TGTGCCAGCTCACCACGTTTGCGGGGTTCCTACGAGCAGTACTTC
once,TRBJ1-1,TRBV7-9,TRBD1,14,CAVRADRGGGEAFF,TGTGCCGTGCGGGCTGACAGGGGGGGAGGTGAAGCTTTCTTT
-,TRBJ1-3,TRBV6-5,-,13,CASNLDSGNTIYF,TGTGCCAGCAATCTGGACAGTGGAAACACCATATATTTT
-,TRBJ2-2,TRBV5-1,TRBD1,15,CASSSSTGGTGELFF,TGCGCCAGCAGCTCCTCGACAGGGGGCACCGGGGAGCTGTTTTTT
few,TRBJ2-5,TRBV10-3,-,14,CAISESRQQETQYF,TGTGCCATCAGTGAGTCTCGACAGCAAGAGACCCAGTACTTC
-,TRBJ1-3,TRBV21-1,-,16,CASWRREALSGNTIYF,TGTGCCAGCTGGAGGCGGGAGGCCTTATCCGGAAACACCATATATTTT
-,TRBJ2-2,TRBV6-5,-,15,CASSYQDMDTGELFF,TGTGCCAGCAGTTACCAAGACATGGACACCGGGGAGCTGTTTTTT
few,TRBJ1-1,TRBV29-1,TRBD1,14,CSARLETGGTEAFF,TGCAGCGCCCGACTCGAGACAGGGGGGACTGAAGCTTTCTTT
-,TRBJ2-5,TRBV7-2,TRBD2,14,CASSSPGGSETQYF,TGTGCCAGCAGCTCCCCGGGGGGATCGGAGACCCAGTACTTC
-,TRBJ1-6,TRBV9,TRBD1,15,CASSLGTGYNSPLHF,TGTGCCAGCAGCTTAGGGACAGGGTATAATTCACCCCTCCACTTT
-,TRBJ2-7,TRBV19,-,15,CASSRVQGLSYEQYF,TGTGCCAGTAGCAGGGTTCAGGGGCTCTCCTACGAGCAGTACTTC
-,TRBJ2-2,TRBV19,-,13,CASSQGNTGELFF,TGTGCCAGTAGTCAGGGTAACACCGGGGAGCTGTTTTTT
-,TRBJ2-3,TRBV10-3,-,13,CAIKAEPTDTQYF,TGTGCCATAAAAGCGGAGCCCACAGATACGCAGTATTTT
-,TRBJ2-3,TRBV10-3,TRBD1,15,CAIAQDRGSTDTQYF,TGTGCCATCGCACAGGACAGGGGAAGCACAGATACGCAGTATTTT
once,TRBJ2-7,TRBV7-9,TRBD1,13,CASSDRVTYEQYF,TGTGCCAGCAGCGACAGGGTCACGTACGAGCAGTACTTC
-,TRBJ1-5,TRBV2,-,12,CASTQGYQPQHF,TGTGCCAGCACGCAGGGGTATCAGCCCCAGCATTTT
-,TRBJ2-2,TRBV27,-,13,CASSLGQTGELFF,TGTGCCAGCAGTTTAGGCCAAACCGGGGAGCTGTTTTTT